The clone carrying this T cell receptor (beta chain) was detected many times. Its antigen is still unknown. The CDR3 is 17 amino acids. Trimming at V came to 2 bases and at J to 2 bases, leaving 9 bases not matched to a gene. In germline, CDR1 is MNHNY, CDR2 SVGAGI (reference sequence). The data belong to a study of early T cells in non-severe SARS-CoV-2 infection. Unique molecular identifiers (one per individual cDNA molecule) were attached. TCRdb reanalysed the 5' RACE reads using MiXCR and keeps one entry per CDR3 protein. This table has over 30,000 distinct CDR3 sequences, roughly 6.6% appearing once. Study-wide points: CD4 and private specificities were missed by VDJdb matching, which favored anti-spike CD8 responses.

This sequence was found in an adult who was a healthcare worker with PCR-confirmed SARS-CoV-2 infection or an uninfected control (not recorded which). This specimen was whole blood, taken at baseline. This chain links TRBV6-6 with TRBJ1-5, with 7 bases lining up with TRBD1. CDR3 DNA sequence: TGTGCCAGCAGTTACGGAAGAGACAGGGTACGCAATCAGCCCCAGCATTTT. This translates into CASSYGRDRVRNQPQHF.